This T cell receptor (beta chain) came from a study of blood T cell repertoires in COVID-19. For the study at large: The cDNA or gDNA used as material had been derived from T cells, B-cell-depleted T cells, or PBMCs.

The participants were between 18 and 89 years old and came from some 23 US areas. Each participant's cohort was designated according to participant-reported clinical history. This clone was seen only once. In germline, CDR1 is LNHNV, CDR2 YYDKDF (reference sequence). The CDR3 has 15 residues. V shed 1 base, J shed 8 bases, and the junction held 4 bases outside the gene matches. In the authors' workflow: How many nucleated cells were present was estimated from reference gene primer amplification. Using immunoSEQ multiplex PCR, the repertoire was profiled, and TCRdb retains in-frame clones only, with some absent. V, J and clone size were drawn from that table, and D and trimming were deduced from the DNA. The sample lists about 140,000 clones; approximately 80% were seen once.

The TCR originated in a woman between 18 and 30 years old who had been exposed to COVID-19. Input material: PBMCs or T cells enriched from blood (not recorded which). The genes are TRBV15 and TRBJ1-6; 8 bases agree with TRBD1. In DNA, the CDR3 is TGTGCCACCAGCAGAGTTGGACAGGGTTATTCACCCCTCCACTTT. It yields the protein CATSRVGQGYSPLHF.